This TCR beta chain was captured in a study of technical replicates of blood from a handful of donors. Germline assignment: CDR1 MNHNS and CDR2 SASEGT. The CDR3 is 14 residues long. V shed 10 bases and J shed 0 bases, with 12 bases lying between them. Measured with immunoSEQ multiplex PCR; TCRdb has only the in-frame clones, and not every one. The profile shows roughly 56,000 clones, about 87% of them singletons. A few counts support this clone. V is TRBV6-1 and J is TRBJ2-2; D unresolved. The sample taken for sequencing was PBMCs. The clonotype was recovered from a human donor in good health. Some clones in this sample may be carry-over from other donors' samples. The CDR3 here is CAIPQSANTGELFF. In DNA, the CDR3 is TGTGCCATTCCCCAGAGCGCGAACACCGGGGAGCTGTTTTTT.